The source of this T cell receptor beta chain is a study of response to subunit inactivated influenza vaccine. Deletions cut 3 bases from V and 0 bases from J, with 5 bases between. The germline gives CDR1 SGHVT, CDR2 SQSDAQ. This CDR3 is built from 13 residues. There are many counts of this clonotype. Using its own MiXCR run on the RT-PCR reads, TCRdb lists one record per CDR3 protein. The sample carries about 540,000 distinct CDR3 sequences, roughly 25% recorded once. The sample also formed part of further work on T cells expressing NK-cell markers. Per that paper: 5'RACE template switching with UMIs produced the TCR beta cDNA. Investigators obtained TCR beta repertoires from sorted CD3+CD56+NKG2C+, CD3+CD56+NKG2C- and CD3+CD56-NKG2C+ T cells. Anti-gamma-delta TCR antibody use in several experiments restricted sorting to alpha-beta TCR T cells. NKG2C+ dominant clonotypes from 5 to 7 donors made up about 1.0-7.5% of CD8+ T cells.

The material sequenced was CD4+ T cells sorted from PBMCs, taken about 11 days after vaccination. The genes are TRBV7-4 and TRBJ2-5; no reliable D call. The TCR originated in a man aged 45-60 years who received an inactivated influenza vaccine. This CDR3 is CASSFGHQETQYF. CDR3 DNA sequence: TGTGCCAGCAGCTTTGGCCACCAAGAGACCCAGTACTTC.